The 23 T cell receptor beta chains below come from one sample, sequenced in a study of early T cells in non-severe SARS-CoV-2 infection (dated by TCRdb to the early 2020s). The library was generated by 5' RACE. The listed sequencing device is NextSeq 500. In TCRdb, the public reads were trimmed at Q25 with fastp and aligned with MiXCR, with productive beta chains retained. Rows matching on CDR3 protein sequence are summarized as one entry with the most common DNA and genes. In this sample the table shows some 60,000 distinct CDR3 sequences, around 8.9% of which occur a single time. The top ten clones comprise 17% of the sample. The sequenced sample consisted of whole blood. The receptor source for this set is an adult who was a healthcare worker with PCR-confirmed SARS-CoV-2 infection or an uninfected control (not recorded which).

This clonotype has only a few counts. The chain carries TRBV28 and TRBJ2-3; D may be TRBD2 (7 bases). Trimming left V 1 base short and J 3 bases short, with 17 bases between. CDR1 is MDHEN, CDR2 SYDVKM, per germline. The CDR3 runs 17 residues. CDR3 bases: TGTGCCAGCAGTTTATCAGGGGAGGGCCTGAGGACAGATACGCAGTATTTT. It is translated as CASSLSGEGLRTDTQYF.

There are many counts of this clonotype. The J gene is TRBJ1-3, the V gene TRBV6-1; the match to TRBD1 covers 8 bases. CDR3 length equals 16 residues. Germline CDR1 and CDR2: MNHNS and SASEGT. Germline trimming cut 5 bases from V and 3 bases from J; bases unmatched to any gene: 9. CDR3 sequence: CASSRGARGHGNTIYF. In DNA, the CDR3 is TGTGCCAGCAGTCGAGGGGCCAGGGGGCATGGAAACACCATATATTTT.

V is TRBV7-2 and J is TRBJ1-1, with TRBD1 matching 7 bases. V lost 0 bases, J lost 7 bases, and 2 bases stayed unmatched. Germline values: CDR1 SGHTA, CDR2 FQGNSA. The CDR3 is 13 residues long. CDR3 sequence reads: CASSLAWDSEAFF. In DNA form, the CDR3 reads TGTGCCAGCAGCTTAGCCTGGGACAGTGAAGCTTTCTTT.

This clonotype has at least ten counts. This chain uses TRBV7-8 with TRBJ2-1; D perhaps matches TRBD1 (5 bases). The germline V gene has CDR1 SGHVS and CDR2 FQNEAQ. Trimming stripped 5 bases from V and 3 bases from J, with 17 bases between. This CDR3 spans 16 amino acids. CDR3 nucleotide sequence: TGTGCCAGCAGCCCCGCCCTGGGTAGGGGCTACAATGAGCAGTTCTTC. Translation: CASSPALGRGYNEQFF. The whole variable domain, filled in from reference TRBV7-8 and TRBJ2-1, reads GAGVSQSPRYKVAKRGQDVALRCDPISGHVSLFWYQQALGQGPEFLTYFQNEAQLDKSGLPSDRFFAERPEGSVSTLKIQRTQQEDSAVYLCASSPALGRGYNEQFFGPGTRLTVL.

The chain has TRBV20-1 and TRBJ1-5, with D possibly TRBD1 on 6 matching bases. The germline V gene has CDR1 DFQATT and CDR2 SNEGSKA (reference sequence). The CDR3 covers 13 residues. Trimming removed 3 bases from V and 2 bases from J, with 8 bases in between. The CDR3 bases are TGCAGTGCTAGGGGGGGCGGCAATCAGCCCCAGCATTTT. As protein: CSARGGGNQPQHF.

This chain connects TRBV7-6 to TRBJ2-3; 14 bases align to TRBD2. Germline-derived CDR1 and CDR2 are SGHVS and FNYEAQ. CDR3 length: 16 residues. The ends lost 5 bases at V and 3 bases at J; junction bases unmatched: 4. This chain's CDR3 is CASSEGTSGRTDTQYF. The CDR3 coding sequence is TGTGCCAGCAGCGAAGGGACTAGCGGGAGAACAGATACGCAGTATTTT.

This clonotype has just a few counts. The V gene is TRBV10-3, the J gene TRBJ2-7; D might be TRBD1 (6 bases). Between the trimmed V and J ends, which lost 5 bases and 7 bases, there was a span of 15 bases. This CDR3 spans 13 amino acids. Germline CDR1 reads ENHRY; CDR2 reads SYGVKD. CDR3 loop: CAISLQQGSEQYF. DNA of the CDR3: TGTGCCATCAGTTTACAGCAGGGGTCTGAGCAGTACTTC.

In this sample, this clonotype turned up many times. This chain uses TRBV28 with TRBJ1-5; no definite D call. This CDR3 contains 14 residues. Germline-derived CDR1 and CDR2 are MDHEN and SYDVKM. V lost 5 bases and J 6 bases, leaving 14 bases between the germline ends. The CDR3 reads CASSQGGYGQPQHF. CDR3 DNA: TGTGCCAGCAGTCAAGGAGGCTATGGTCAGCCCCAGCATTTT.

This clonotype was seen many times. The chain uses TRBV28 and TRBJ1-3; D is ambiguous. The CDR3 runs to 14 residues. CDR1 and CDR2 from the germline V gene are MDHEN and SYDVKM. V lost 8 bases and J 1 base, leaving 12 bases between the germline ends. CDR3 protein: CASLSWESGNTIYF. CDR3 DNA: TGTGCCAGCTTGAGTTGGGAGTCTGGAAACACCATATATTTT.

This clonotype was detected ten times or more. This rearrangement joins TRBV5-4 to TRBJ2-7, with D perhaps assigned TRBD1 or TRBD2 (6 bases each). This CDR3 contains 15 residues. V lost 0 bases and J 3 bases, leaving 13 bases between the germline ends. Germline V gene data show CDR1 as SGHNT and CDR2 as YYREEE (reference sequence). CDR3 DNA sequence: TGTGCCAGCAGCTTGGAGGGGGGAGGATTCTACGAGCAGTACTTC. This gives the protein CASSLEGGGFYEQYF.

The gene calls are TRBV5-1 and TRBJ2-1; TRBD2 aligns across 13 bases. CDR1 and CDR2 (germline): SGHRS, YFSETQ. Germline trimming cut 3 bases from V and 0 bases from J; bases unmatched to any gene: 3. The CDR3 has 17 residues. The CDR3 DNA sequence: TGCGCCAGCAGCTCGGGACTAGCGGGGACCTCCTACAATGAGCAGTTCTTC. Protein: CASSSGLAGTSYNEQFF.

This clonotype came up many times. CDR3 bases: TGTGCCAGCAGCCAAGAGTCAGGGAACATTCAGTACTTC. Amino acids: CASSQESGNIQYF. The V gene is TRBV4-2, the J gene TRBJ2-4; D might be TRBD1 (5 bases). In germline, CDR1 is LGHNA, CDR2 YNFKEQ. The CDR3 sequence is 13 residues long. V gave up 0 bases and J gave up 7 bases, with 7 bases separating them.

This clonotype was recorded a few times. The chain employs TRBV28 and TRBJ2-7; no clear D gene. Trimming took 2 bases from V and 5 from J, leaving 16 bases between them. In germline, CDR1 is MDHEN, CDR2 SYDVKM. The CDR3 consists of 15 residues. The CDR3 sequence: CASSLPVPGRDEQYF. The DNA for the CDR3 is TGTGCCAGCAGTTTACCTGTTCCGGGTCGCGACGAGCAGTACTTC.

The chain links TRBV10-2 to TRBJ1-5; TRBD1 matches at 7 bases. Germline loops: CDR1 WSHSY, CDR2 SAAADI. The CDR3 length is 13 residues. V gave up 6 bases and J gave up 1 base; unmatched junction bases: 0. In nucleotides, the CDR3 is TGCGCCAGCAGACAGGGGAGCAATCAGCCCCAGCATTTT. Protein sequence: CASRQGSNQPQHF.

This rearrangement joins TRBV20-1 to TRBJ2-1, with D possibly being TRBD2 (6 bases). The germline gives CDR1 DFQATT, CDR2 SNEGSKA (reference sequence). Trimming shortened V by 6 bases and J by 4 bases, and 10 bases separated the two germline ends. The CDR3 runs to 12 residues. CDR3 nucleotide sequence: TGCAGTGCGGAGGGGAGTTACAATGAGCAGTTCTTC. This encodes CSAEGSYNEQFF.

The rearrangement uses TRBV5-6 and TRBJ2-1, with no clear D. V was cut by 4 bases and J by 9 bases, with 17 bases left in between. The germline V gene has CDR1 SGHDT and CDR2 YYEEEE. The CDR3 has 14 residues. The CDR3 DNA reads TGTGCCAGCAGCGCCATGGGTTCCGGTGGTGAGCAGTTCTTC. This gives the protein CASSAMGSGGEQFF.

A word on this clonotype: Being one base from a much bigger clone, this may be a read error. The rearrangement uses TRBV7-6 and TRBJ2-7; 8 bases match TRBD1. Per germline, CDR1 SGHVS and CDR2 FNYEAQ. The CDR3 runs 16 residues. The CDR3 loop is CAGSLNRDRLIGEQYF. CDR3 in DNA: TGTGCCGGCAGCCTCAACCGGGACAGGTTGATCGGCGAGCAGTACTTC.

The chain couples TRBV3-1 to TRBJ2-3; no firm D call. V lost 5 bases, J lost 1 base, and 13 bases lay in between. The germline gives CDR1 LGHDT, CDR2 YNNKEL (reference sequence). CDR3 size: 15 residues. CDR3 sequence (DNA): TGTGCCAGCAGCGCCGACTCCTTCCGCACAGATACGCAGTATTTT. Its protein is CASSADSFRTDTQYF.

This CDR3 reads CASSLEGTPGYEQYF. The CDR3 DNA reads as TGCGCCAGCAGCTTGGAGGGGACGCCCGGCTACGAGCAGTACTTC. V and J are TRBV5-1 and TRBJ2-7, with D possibly being TRBD1 or TRBD2 (5 bases each). V was trimmed by 0 bases and J by 3 bases, leaving 13 bases between them. This CDR3 is 15 amino acids long. Germline CDR1 is SGHRS and CDR2 is YFSETQ.

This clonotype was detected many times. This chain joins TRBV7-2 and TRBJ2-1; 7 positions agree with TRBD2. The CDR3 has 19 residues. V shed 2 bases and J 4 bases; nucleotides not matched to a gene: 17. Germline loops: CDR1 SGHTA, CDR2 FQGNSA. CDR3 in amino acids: CASSLTWAGISGDYNEQFF. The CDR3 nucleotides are TGTGCCAGCAGCTTAACATGGGCGGGGATCAGCGGGGATTACAATGAGCAGTTCTTC.

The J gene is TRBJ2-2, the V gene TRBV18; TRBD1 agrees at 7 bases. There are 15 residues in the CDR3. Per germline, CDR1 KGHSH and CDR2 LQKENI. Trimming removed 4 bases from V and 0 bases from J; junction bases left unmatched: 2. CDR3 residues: CASSLGQTNTGELFF. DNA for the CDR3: TGTGCCAGCTCACTGGGACAGACGAACACCGGGGAGCTGTTTTTT.

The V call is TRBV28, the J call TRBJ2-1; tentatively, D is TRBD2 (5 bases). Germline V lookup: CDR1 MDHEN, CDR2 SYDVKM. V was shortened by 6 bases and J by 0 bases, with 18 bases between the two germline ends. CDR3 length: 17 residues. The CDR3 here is CASSPGTNGISYNEQFF. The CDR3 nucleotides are TGTGCCAGCAGCCCCGGAACCAACGGGATCTCCTACAATGAGCAGTTCTTC.

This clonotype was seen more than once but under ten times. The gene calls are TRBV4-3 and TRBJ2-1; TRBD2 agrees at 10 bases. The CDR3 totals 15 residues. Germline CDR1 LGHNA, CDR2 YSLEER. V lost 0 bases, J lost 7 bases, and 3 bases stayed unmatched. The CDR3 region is CASSQDGLAANEQFF. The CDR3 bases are TGCGCCAGCAGCCAAGATGGACTAGCGGCTAATGAGCAGTTCTTC.